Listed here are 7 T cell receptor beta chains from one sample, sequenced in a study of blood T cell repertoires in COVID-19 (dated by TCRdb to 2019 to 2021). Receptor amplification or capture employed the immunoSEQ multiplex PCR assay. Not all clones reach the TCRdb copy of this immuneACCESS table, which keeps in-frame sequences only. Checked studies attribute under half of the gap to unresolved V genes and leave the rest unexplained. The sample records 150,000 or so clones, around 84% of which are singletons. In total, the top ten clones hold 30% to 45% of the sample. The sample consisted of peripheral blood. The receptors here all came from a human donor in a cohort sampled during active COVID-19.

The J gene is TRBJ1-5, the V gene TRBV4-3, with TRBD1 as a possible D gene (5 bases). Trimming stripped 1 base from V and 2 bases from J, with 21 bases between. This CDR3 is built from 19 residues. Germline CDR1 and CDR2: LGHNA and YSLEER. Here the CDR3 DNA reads TGCGCCAGCAGCCAAGGCCCGGCGGGGACGAATTGGGGCAATCAGCCCCAGCATTTT. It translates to CASSQGPAGTNWGNQPQHF.

The CDR3 region has the DNA TGTGCCAGCAGTGAACAAGGGGACACCGGGGAGCTGTTTTTT. Translating it yields CASSEQGDTGELFF. The V gene is TRBV2, the J gene TRBJ2-2, with D possibly matching TRBD1 (5 bases). The CDR3 is made up of 14 amino acids. Germline CDR1 reads SNHLY; CDR2 reads FYNNEI. V gave up 2 bases and J gave up 3 bases, with 7 bases separating them.

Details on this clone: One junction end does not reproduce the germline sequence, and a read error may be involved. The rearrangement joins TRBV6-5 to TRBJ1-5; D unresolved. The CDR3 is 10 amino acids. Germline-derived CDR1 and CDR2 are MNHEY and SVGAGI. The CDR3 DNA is TGTGCCAGCAGGAACTCTGGACTCGATTTT. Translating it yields CASRNSGLDF.

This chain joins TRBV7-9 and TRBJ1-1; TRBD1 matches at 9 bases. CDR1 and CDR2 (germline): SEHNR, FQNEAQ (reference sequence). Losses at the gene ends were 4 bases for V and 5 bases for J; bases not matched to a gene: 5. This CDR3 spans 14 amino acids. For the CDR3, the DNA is TGTGCCAGCAGCTCACAGGGGGCAAGGACTGAAGCTTTCTTT. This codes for CASSSQGARTEAFF.

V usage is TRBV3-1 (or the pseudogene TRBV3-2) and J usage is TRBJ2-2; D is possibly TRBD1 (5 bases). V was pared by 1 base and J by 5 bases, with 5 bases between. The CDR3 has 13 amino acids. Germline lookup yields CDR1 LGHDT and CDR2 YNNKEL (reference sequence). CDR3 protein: CASSQAGTGELFF. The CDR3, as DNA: TGTGCCAGCAGCCAAGCAGGGACCGGGGAGCTGTTTTTT.

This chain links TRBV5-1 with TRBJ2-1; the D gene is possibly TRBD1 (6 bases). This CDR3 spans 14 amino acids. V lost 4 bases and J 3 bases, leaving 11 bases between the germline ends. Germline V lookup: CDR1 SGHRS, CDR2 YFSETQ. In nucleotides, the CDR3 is TGCGCCAGCAGCATACGGACAGACTACAATGAGCAGTTCTTC. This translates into CASSIRTDYNEQFF.

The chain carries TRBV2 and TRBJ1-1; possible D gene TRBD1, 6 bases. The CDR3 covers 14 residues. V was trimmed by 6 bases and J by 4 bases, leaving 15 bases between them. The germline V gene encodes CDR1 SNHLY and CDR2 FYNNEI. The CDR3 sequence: CASREQGWGTEAFF. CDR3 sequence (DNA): TGTGCCAGCAGGGAACAGGGTTGGGGCACTGAAGCTTTCTTT.